These T cell receptor beta chains were read from a single sample in a study of T cell repertoires in cytomegalovirus infection. TCRdb reprocessed the reads via MiXCR and lists one record per CDR3 protein. Among 160,000 or so distinct CDR3 sequences listed, roughly a sixth were seen once. The sequenced sample consisted of CD8+ T cells from PBMCs. Source of these receptors: a human donor in good health (CMV status not recorded). Some clones in this sample may be carry-over from other donors' samples. The CDR3 runs from the conserved cysteine through the conserved F or W.

TRBV7-9	TRBJ2-1	CASSFAPEQFF
TRBV12-3/TRBV12-4	TRBJ1-3	CASSLARRGPGNTIYF
TRBV28	TRBJ2-7	CASSSLGLAGLYEQYF
TRBV6-2/TRBV6-3	TRBJ2-5	CASSAGTSGMETQYF
TRBV28	TRBJ2-5	CASSFPTGGKGETQYF
TRBV28	TRBJ2-3	CASSGQGRADTQYF
TRBV7-2	TRBJ2-1	CASSQPGLYNEQFF
TRBV28	TRBJ2-1	CASSAPGGNEQFF
TRBV6-5	TRBJ2-5	CASSYSPAGHQETQYF
TRBV2	TRBJ1-5	CASSGNNDLQHF
TRBV7-9	TRBJ1-1	CASSGQGAGFTEAFF
TRBV15	TRBJ2-3	CATEEGESDTQYF
TRBV7-9	TRBJ2-7	CASSPYSGGNYEQYF
TRBV7-9	TRBJ2-7	CASSSDPGEEQYF
TRBV4-3	TRBJ1-4	CASSQSDRGNEKLFF
TRBV9	TRBJ2-1	CASSASGGPSSYNEQFF
TRBV7-8	TRBJ1-2	CASSFQSRSGSLGGYTF
TRBV28	TRBJ2-1	CASSTRTSGFYNEQFF
TRBV6-6	TRBJ1-1	CASSYSMPNTEAFF
TRBV27	TRBJ1-1	CASSLGGLTEAFF
TRBV7-9	TRBJ2-7	CASSEVASGLGEQYF
TRBV6-5	TRBJ1-2	CASSYTGTGGEGESDGYTF
TRBV12-3/TRBV12-4	TRBJ2-2	CASRAPRGRDTGELFF
TRBV20-1	TRBJ1-1	CSVRTGENTEAFF
TRBV11-2	TRBJ2-7	CASTDTPRQPTYEQYF
TRBV7-2	TRBJ2-3	CASSFRPRLAGPSDTQYF
TRBV20-1	TRBJ2-1	CSAREWDYHNEQFF
TRBV6-2/TRBV6-3	TRBJ2-7	CASSYSASYEQYF
TRBV28	TRBJ2-1	CAGSHDRVRFFNEQFF
TRBV20-1	TRBJ2-7	CSARPQGALYEQYF
TRBV4-3	TRBJ2-7	CASSQWTDREQYF
TRBV28	TRBJ2-7	CASTALEDREQYF
TRBV7-8	TRBJ2-1	CASSLGTTSRDEQFF
TRBV11-2	TRBJ2-3	CASSSHPGTLKDTQYF
TRBV7-2	TRBJ2-7	CASSLGSGNEQYF
TRBV28	TRBJ2-7	CASSLAGSIYEQYF
TRBV29-1	TRBJ2-5	CSVPGTGSIGGQETQYF
TRBV7-9	TRBJ2-3	CASTQGSGASADTQYF
TRBV7-6	TRBJ1-5	CASSSDRGQPQHF
TRBV6-2/TRBV6-3	TRBJ2-1	CASSYGPLWEYNEQFF
TRBV4-3	TRBJ1-4	CASSQSIGTGNEKLFF
TRBV28	TRBJ1-5	CASSLWGGYQPQHF
TRBV5-1	TRBJ2-2	CASSPTEGRSLTGELFF
TRBV28	TRBJ2-1	CASSLGRASGRYNEQFF
TRBV19	TRBJ2-1	CASSTSGQFNSYNEQFF
TRBV10-3	TRBJ2-7	CASRPDRNYEQYF
TRBV5-5	TRBJ2-4	CASTGTGVSKNIQYF
TRBV5-5	TRBJ2-1	CASSKDWEQFF